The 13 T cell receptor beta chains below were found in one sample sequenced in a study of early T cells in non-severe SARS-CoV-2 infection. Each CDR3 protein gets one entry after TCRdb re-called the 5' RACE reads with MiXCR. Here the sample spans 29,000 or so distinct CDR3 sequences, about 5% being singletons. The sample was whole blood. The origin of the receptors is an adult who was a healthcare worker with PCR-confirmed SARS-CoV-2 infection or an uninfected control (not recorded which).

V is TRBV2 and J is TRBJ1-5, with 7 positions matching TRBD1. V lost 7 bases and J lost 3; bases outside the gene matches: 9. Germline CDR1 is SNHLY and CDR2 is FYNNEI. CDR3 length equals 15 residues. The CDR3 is CASNKQGIPNQPQHF. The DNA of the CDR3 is TGTGCCAGCAACAAACAGGGGATCCCCAATCAGCCCCAGCATTTT.

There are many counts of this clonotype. The CDR3 DNA follows: TGTGCCAGCAGCTTTCCCGTCGGGTCCTACGAGCAGTACTTC. Residues: CASSFPVGSYEQYF. The rearrangement links TRBV11-2 to TRBJ2-7; no definite D call. Trimming took 3 bases from V and 1 from J, leaving 10 bases between them. In germline, CDR1 is SGHAT, CDR2 FQNNGV. The CDR3 sequence is 14 residues long.

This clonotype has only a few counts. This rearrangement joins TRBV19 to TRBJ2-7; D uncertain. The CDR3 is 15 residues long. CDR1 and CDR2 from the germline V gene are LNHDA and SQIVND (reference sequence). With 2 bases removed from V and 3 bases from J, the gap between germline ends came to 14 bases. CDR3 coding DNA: TGTGCCAGTAGTATAAGGGCGGATAGAGACTACGAGCAGTACTTC. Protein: CASSIRADRDYEQYF.

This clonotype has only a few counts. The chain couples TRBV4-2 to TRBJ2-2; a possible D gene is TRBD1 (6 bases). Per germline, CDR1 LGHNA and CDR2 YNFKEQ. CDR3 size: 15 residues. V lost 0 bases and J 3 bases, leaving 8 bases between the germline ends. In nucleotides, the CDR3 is TGTGCCAGCAGCCAAGACGGACAGTACACCGGGGAGCTGTTTTTT. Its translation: CASSQDGQYTGELFF.

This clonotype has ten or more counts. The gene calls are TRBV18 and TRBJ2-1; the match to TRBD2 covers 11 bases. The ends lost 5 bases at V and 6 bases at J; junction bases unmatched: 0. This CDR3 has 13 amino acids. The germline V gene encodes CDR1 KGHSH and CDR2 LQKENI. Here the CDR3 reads CASSGTSGNEQFF. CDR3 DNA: TGTGCCAGCTCAGGGACTAGCGGCAATGAGCAGTTCTTC.

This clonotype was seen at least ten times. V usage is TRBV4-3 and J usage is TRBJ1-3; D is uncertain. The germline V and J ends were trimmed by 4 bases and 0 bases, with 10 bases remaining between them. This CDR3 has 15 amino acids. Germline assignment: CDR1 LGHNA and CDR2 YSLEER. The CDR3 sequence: CASSPRAISGNTIYF. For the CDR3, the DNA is TGCGCCAGCAGCCCCAGAGCGATCTCTGGAAACACCATATATTTT.

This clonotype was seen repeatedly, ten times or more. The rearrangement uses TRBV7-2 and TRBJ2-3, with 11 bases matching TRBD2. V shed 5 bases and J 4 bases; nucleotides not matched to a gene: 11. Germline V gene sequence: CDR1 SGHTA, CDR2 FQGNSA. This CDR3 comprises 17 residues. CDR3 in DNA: TGTGCCAGCAGCGATCGTGGTAGCGGGGGGGCGTCAGATACGCAGTATTTT. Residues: CASSDRGSGGASDTQYF.

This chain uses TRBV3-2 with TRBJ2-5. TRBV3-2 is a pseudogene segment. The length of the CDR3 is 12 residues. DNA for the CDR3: TGTGCCAGCAGCCAATACCCCGAGACCCAGTACTTC. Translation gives CASSQYPETQYF.

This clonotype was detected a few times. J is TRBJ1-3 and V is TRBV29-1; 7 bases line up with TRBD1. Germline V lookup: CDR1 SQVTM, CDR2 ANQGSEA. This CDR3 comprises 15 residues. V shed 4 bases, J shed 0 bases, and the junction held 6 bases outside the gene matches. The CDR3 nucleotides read TGCAGCGTTGCCCCAGGGGGGAACTCTGGAAACACCATATATTTT. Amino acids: CSVAPGGNSGNTIYF.

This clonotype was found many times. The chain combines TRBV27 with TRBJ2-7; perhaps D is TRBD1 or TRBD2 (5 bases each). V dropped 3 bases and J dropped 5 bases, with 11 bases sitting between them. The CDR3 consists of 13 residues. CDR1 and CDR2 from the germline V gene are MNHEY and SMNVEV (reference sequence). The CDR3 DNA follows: TGTGCCAGCAGTTTGGGGGATTTCAACGAGCAGTACTTC. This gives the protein CASSLGDFNEQYF.

CDR3 in amino acids: CSVGGDRVKQYF. CDR3 sequence (DNA): TGCAGCGTCGGTGGGGACAGGGTGAAACAGTACTTC. The chain uses TRBV29-1 and TRBJ2-7, with 9 bases that match TRBD1. Trimming took 6 bases from V and 10 from J; bases not matched to a gene: 10. Looked up from germline, CDR1 is SQVTM and CDR2 is ANQGSEA. The CDR3 totals 12 residues.

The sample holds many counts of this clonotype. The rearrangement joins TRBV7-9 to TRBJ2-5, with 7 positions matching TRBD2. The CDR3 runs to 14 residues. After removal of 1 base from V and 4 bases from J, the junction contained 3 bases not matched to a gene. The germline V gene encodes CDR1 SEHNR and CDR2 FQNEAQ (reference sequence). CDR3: CASSLVAGGETQYF. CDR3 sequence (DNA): TGTGCCAGCAGCTTAGTAGCGGGTGGAGAGACCCAGTACTTC.

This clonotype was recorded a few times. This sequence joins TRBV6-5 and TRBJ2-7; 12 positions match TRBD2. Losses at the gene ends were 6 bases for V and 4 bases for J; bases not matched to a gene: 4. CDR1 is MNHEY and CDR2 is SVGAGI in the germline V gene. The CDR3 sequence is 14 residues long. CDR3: CASRRTSGEYEQYF. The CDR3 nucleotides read TGTGCCAGCAGGAGGACTAGCGGGGAATACGAGCAGTACTTC.